Described below is a single T cell receptor beta chain sequence and its context. The antigen remains undetermined. The treatment is: oral pan-JAK inhibitor, 5-10 mg twice daily. The investigators collected lesional scalp punch biopsies and peripheral blood from alopecia areata patients. Both CD4+ and CD8+ T cells were separated by sorting PBMCs. It was cDNA, reverse transcribed from extracted RNA, that served as the sequencing template. Data came from immunoSEQ multiplex PCR; TCRdb stores just in-frame clones and leaves some out. The sample has 150,000 to 200,000 clones; approximately 50% are singletons. These data are taken from a study of CD8+ T cells in alopecia areata. V lost 1 base and J 12 bases, leaving 12 bases between the germline ends. This CDR3 region has 11 residues. Germline CDR1 is GTSNPN and CDR2 is SVGIG (reference sequence). Study-wide points: Scalp clonality and expanded CD8+ clones among the top 100 were significantly decreased by tofacitinib. Especially in alopecia totalis/universalis, lesional scalp showed greater clonality than normal scalp did.

This TCR came from a human donor with alopecia areata. This chain connects TRBV30 to TRBJ1-2, with no clear D. The input for sequencing was CD8+ T cells sorted from blood, taken at week 52, from a patient treated with tofacitinib. The CDR3 DNA sequence: TGTGCCTGGAGTGCGGGCAGTGGGGACACCTTC. This gives the protein CAWSAGSGDTF.